Following are 25 T cell receptor beta chains from one sample sequenced in a study of T cells after yellow fever vaccination. Via MiXCR, TCRdb re-called the 5' RACE reads, giving one row per CDR3 protein. The sample records around 300,000 distinct CDR3 sequences, roughly 4% being singletons. Here the sequenced sample was PBMCs, taken 5 days after the yellow fever booster vaccination. The receptor source for this set is a man aged 18 to 29 who received the YFV17D yellow fever vaccine.

The J gene is TRBJ2-5, the V gene TRBV10-3; D gene unclear. The length of the CDR3 is 13 residues. Germline assignment: CDR1 ENHRY and CDR2 SYGVKD. Trimming took 2 bases from V and 2 from J, leaving 6 bases between them. The CDR3 here is CAISERQQETQYF. The CDR3 coding sequence is TGTGCCATCAGTGAGAGGCAGCAAGAGACCCAGTACTTC.

CDR3 nucleotides: TGCGCCAGCAGCCCTCAGGAACTGCCGGGCAACACAGATACGCAGTATTTT. It yields the protein CASSPQELPGNTDTQYF. The gene calls are TRBV4-1 and TRBJ2-3, with D hard to call. The V end was cut by 4 bases, the J end by 2 bases, with 19 bases between. Germline V CDR1 and CDR2: MGHRA, YSYEKL. The CDR3 runs 17 residues.

The chain employs TRBV10-3 and TRBJ2-7; no reliable D call. Per the germline V gene, CDR1 is ENHRY and CDR2 is SYGVKD. The CDR3 spans 15 residues. V was cut by 0 bases and J by 0 bases, with 9 bases left in between. The CDR3, as DNA: TGTGCCATCAGTGAGTCTTCAGCTAGCTCCTACGAGCAGTACGTC. Protein: CAISESSASSYEQYV.

This chain uses TRBV10-3 with TRBJ2-1; the match to TRBD2 covers 10 bases. The length of the CDR3 is 15 residues. The germline V gene has CDR1 ENHRY and CDR2 SYGVKD. Trimming took 4 bases from V and 4 from J; bases not matched to a gene: 4. DNA for the CDR3: TGTGCCATCAGTGGAGCGGGGGGGCGTTACAATGAGCAGTTCTTC. Translated: CAISGAGGRYNEQFF.

This clonotype was seen a few times. The V gene is TRBV10-3, the J gene TRBJ1-2, with no clear D. Per the germline V gene, CDR1 is ENHRY and CDR2 is SYGVKD. The CDR3 totals 13 residues. Between the trimmed V and J ends, which lost 11 bases and 2 bases, there was a span of 15 bases. The DNA of the CDR3 is TGTGCCGCACTCGACCGGGTGAACTATGGCTACACCTTC. It encodes CAALDRVNYGYTF.

This clonotype occurred a few times. This chain links TRBV27 with TRBJ2-1, with 9 bases that match TRBD1. Germline V gives CDR1 MNHEY, CDR2 SMNVEV (reference sequence). Losses at the gene ends were 4 bases for V and 10 bases for J; bases not matched to a gene: 11. CDR3 length: 15 residues. The CDR3 region has the DNA TGTGCCAGCAGTTCTGGACAGGGGAGAAGAATCGAGCAGTTCTTC. Protein sequence: CASSSGQGRRIEQFF.

The chain carries TRBV6-5 and TRBJ1-4; D is undetermined. CDR3 length equals 12 residues. Germline CDR1 and CDR2: MNHEY and SVGAGI. V shed 6 bases and J shed 5 bases, with 7 bases lying between them. The CDR3 here is CASRDPNEKLFF. CDR3 nucleotides: TGTGCCAGCAGGGATCCCAATGAAAAACTGTTTTTT.

This clonotype has ten or more counts. The chain employs TRBV4-2 and TRBJ2-3; 9 nucleotides agree with TRBD2. Per the germline V gene, CDR1 is LGHNA and CDR2 is YNFKEQ. V trimming: 0 bases; J trimming: 2 bases; junction bases outside the gene matches: 6. The CDR3 length is 17 residues. Written as DNA, the CDR3 is TGTGCCAGCAGCCAAGATAGAAGCGGGGGGCCCACAGATACGCAGTATTTT. Translated: CASSQDRSGGPTDTQYF.

This clonotype was seen more than once but under ten times. The rearrangement links TRBV5-1 to TRBJ2-5; D perhaps matches TRBD2 (6 bases). V was cut by 0 bases and J by 5 bases, with 14 bases left in between. Germline V lookup: CDR1 SGHRS, CDR2 YFSETQ. The CDR3 sequence is 15 residues long. CDR3 loop: CASSLAPGGGETQYF. In DNA, the CDR3 is TGCGCCAGCAGCTTGGCCCCCGGGGGTGGTGAGACCCAGTACTTC.

This clonotype occurred a few times. The J gene is TRBJ2-7, the V gene TRBV3-1; a possible D gene is TRBD1 (6 bases). The V gene's germline CDR1 is LGHDT and CDR2 YNNKEL (reference sequence). Trimming cost V 6 bases and J 5 bases, with 17 bases left between them. There are 14 residues in the CDR3. This chain's CDR3 is CASSAPGPGDEQYF. The CDR3 DNA reads TGTGCCAGCAGTGCTCCGGGCCCAGGGGACGAGCAGTACTTC.

This clonotype was detected only a few times. The rearrangement links TRBV5-4 to TRBJ2-3, with D perhaps TRBD2 (5 bases). CDR3 length: 15 amino acids. CDR1 is SGHNT, CDR2 YYREEE, per germline (reference sequence). Trimming cost V 0 bases and J 4 bases, with 12 bases left between them. The CDR3 sequence is CASSLVSGLADTQYF. The DNA for the CDR3 is TGTGCCAGCAGCTTGGTCTCGGGGTTGGCAGATACGCAGTATTTT.

This clonotype was found a few times. J is TRBJ1-1 and V is TRBV6-1; perhaps TRBD1 as D (6 bases). Germline V gene sequence: CDR1 MNHNS, CDR2 SASEGT. Trimming left V 5 bases short and J 7 bases short, with 14 bases between. This CDR3 comprises 13 residues. The chain's CDR3 is CASSQGSSNEAFF. CDR3 DNA sequence: TGTGCCAGCAGTCAGGGGTCTTCCAATGAAGCTTTCTTT.

This clonotype was observed a handful of times. This chain links TRBV11-2 with TRBJ2-1, with TRBD1 identical over 7 bases. Looked up from germline, CDR1 is SGHAT and CDR2 is FQNNGV. J gave up 0 bases and V 5 bases, and 4 bases lay outside the gene matches. The CDR3 loop spans 15 amino acids. The CDR3 loop reads CASSRQGSSYNEQFF. DNA of the CDR3: TGTGCCAGCAGCCGACAGGGTAGCTCCTACAATGAGCAGTTCTTC.

J is TRBJ1-4 and V is TRBV5-1, with 7 bases lining up with TRBD1. The CDR3 covers 14 residues. V trimming: 2 bases; J trimming: 8 bases; junction bases outside the gene matches: 6. The V gene's germline CDR1 is SGHRS and CDR2 YFSETQ. CDR3 sequence: CASSFGTEGEKLFF. DNA of the CDR3: TGCGCCAGCAGCTTCGGGACAGAGGGGGAAAAACTGTTTTTT.

This clonotype occurred many times. V and J are TRBV19 and TRBJ2-2; possibly TRBD2 for D (5 bases). V lost 4 bases, J lost 0 bases, and 15 bases lay in between. The CDR3 contains 17 residues. Germline loops: CDR1 LNHDA, CDR2 SQIVND (reference sequence). The CDR3 loop is CASSRGLFPANTGELFF. CDR3 in DNA: TGTGCCAGTAGTAGAGGACTGTTCCCGGCGAACACCGGGGAGCTGTTTTTT. Full variable domain (outside the CDR3, taken from reference TRBV19 and TRBJ2-2): DGGITQSPKYLFRKEGQNVTLSCEQNLNHDAMYWYRQDPGQGLRLIYYSQIVNDFQKGDIAEGYSVSREKKESFPLTVTSAQKNPTAFYLCASSRGLFPANTGELFFGEGSRLTVL.

This chain uses TRBV6-5 with TRBJ1-4; TRBD1 aligns across 9 bases. The CDR3 consists of 15 residues. Germline assignment: CDR1 MNHEY and CDR2 SVGAGI. Trimming cost V 5 bases and J 6 bases; bases outside gene matches: 7. CDR3 in amino acids: CASSPSTGGYEKLFF. CDR3 sequence (DNA): TGTGCCAGCAGTCCCTCGACAGGGGGATATGAAAAACTGTTTTTT.

This clonotype occurred many times. This sequence joins TRBV5-1 and TRBJ1-2, with D possibly TRBD1 on 6 matching bases. Germline V gene sequence: CDR1 SGHRS, CDR2 YFSETQ. V lost 0 bases, J lost 9 bases, and 18 bases lay in between. The length of the CDR3 is 15 residues. This CDR3 reads CASSLDPAGAGRYTF. As DNA, the CDR3 is TGCGCCAGCAGCTTGGACCCCGCGGGGGCTGGGCGCTACACCTTC.

This clonotype was found a few times. This sequence joins TRBV5-1 and TRBJ1-1; D is ambiguous. Germline V gene sequence: CDR1 SGHRS, CDR2 YFSETQ. The CDR3 spans 14 residues. Trimming pared 2 bases from V and 1 base from J, leaving 9 bases between. The CDR3 DNA reads TGCGCCAGCAGCTTAGTCCCTAGGAACACTGAAGCTTTCTTT. The encoded protein is CASSLVPRNTEAFF. The whole variable domain, remainder taken from reference TRBV5-1 and TRBJ1-1, is KAGVTQTPRYLIKTRGQQVTLSCSPISGHRSVSWYQQTPGQGLQFLFEYFSETQRNKGNFPGRFSGRQFSNSRSEMNVSTLELGDSALYLCASSLVPRNTEAFFGQGTRLTVV.

This clonotype was seen a few times. The chain carries TRBV19 and TRBJ1-1, with D tentatively TRBD1 (6 bases). The CDR3 length is 16 residues. Germline V gene lookup returns CDR1 LNHDA and CDR2 SQIVND (reference sequence). V lost 5 bases, J lost 1 base, and 17 bases lay in between. The CDR3 spells CASSPGDRRGNTEAFF. The CDR3 nucleotides are TGTGCCAGTAGTCCCGGCGACAGGCGGGGGAACACTGAAGCTTTCTTT.

The rearrangement uses TRBV7-2 and TRBJ1-3, with a weak D call TRBD1 (5 bases). The V gene's germline CDR1 is SGHTA and CDR2 FQGNSA. The V end lost 1 base, the J end lost 0 bases, and 13 bases lay between the germline ends. The CDR3 is made up of 17 amino acids. The CDR3 region has the DNA TGTGCCAGCAGCTTAGGCCAGGGAAGTTACTCTGGAAACACCATATATTTT. Its translation: CASSLGQGSYSGNTIYF.

This chain connects TRBV5-5 to TRBJ2-3, with TRBD2 identical over 9 bases. The J segment lost 5 bases and the V segment lost 3 bases, leaving 13 bases of the junction unmatched. The CDR3 totals 17 residues. The germline CDR1 and CDR2 sequences are SGHKS and YYEKEE (reference sequence). In DNA form, the CDR3 reads TGTGCCAGCAGCTCTCGGCTCTTGGCGGGGGGGCAAGATACGCAGTATTTT. It codes for CASSSRLLAGGQDTQYF.

This clonotype was counted only a few times. The CDR3 DNA sequence: TGTGCCAGCAGCCAGTCACGGGGCATCACTGAAGCTTTCTTT. It codes for CASSQSRGITEAFF. This rearrangement joins TRBV6-5 to TRBJ1-1; D perhaps matches TRBD1 (5 bases). Trimming stripped 6 bases from V and 4 bases from J, with 15 bases between. This CDR3 comprises 14 residues. The V gene's germline CDR1 is MNHEY and CDR2 SVGAGI.

This clonotype was picked up a small number of times. J is TRBJ1-2 and V is TRBV20-1; D is unresolved. CDR1 DFQATT and CDR2 SNEGSKA come from the germline V gene (reference sequence). There are 11 residues in the CDR3. V was pared by 6 bases and J by 3 bases, with 8 bases between. The CDR3 region has the DNA TGCAGTGCCTCGAGTCACTATGGCTACACCTTC. It is translated as CSASSHYGYTF.

This clonotype showed up just a few times. The V gene is TRBV28, the J gene TRBJ2-5; maybe TRBD2 (5 bases). The germline V gene has CDR1 MDHEN and CDR2 SYDVKM. The CDR3 contains 13 residues. The V end lost 6 bases, the J end lost 5 bases, and 13 bases lay between the germline ends. CDR3 sequence: CASSSGSGETQYF. In DNA form, the CDR3 reads TGTGCCAGCAGCTCCGGATCGGGGGAGACCCAGTACTTC.

The V and J genes are TRBV10-3 and TRBJ2-4, with a weak D call TRBD2 (6 bases). The CDR3 has 15 residues. The germline V gene encodes CDR1 ENHRY and CDR2 SYGVKD. Deletions cut 2 bases from V and 0 bases from J, with 8 bases between. The CDR3 coding sequence is TGTGCCATCAGTGAGGGAGGGTTAGCCAAAAACATTCAGTACTTC. Encoded protein: CAISEGGLAKNIQYF.